This TCR beta chain was found in a study of blood T cell repertoires in COVID-19. Study overall: Italy, Spain and the United States were the sources of the convalescent and acute COVID-19 samples.

Repertoires were generated with immunoSEQ multiplex PCR, while TCRdb's copy carries only in-frame clones and drops some. The sample lists 200,000 to 250,000 clones, about 88% occurring once. The CDR3 has 14 amino acids. The V gene's germline CDR1 is SNHLY and CDR2 FYNNEI. Deletions cut 6 bases from V and 0 bases from J, with 9 bases between. Only a few counts were recorded for this clone. The chain joins TRBV2 to TRBJ1-5; no clear D gene. This TCR derives from a man aged 60-69 years with acute or convalescent COVID-19. Sequencing used peripheral blood. CDR3 sequence: CASRENYSNQPQHF. The CDR3 DNA sequence: TGTGCCAGCAGGGAGAATTATAGCAATCAGCCCCAGCATTTT.